This record looks at one TCR beta chain sequence and its context. Its antigen remains unidentified. The data belong to a study of somatic mutations in cytotoxic T cells in rheumatoid arthritis. Using immunoSEQ multiplex PCR, the repertoire was profiled, and TCRdb retains in-frame clones only, with some absent. The sample consists of 9,500 to 15,000 clones, 60% to 80% of them appearing once. Controls that were healthy consisted of blood donors whose median age was approximately 50 years (range about 20-80), with approximately 55% female. Study observations and caveats: Some patients, about an eighth of the 65, had a largest CD8+ clone that exceeded 20% of CD8+ cells.

Sequenced sample: CD8+ T cells sorted from blood. The receptor was derived from a man aged 45 to 65 in good health.

As DNA, the CDR3 is TGTGCCAGCGGAAAAACGACATACATTCCCGGGGAGCTGTTTTTT. Translating gives CASGKTTYIPGELFF. The rearrangement uses TRBV6-1 and TRBJ2-2; D gene ambiguous. The CDR3 length is 15 residues. V lost 8 bases, J lost 6 bases, and 19 bases lay in between. Germline V gives CDR1 MNHNS, CDR2 SASEGT.